Following are 22 T cell receptor beta chains from one sample sequenced in a study of T cell responses to AZD1222 COVID-19 vaccine. Profiling relied on immunoSEQ multiplex PCR, and the TCRdb table lists in-frame clones only, not all of them. The sample lists roughly 140,000 clones, over 90% occurring once. Here the sequenced sample was peripheral blood, taken 28 days after the second AZD1222 dose. The receptors were gathered from an adult who received the AZD1222 COVID-19 vaccine.

The chain carries TRBV4-2 and TRBJ1-5; D possibly corresponds to TRBD1 (5 bases). Germline loops: CDR1 LGHNA, CDR2 YNFKEQ. V dropped 0 bases and J dropped 6 bases, with 15 bases sitting between them. The CDR3 is made up of 16 amino acids. The CDR3 here is CASSQEWQGRVQPQHF. Here the CDR3 DNA reads TGTGCCAGCAGCCAAGAGTGGCAGGGCCGAGTTCAGCCCCAGCATTTT.

The V call is TRBV5-6, the J call TRBJ2-5; D is undetermined. Germline V gives CDR1 SGHDT, CDR2 YYEEEE. V lost 7 bases and J 2 bases, leaving 18 bases between the germline ends. This CDR3 has 15 residues. As DNA, the CDR3 is TGTGCCAGCCACGCCGTTTTGGGCAGGCAAGAGACCCAGTACTTC. Translation gives CASHAVLGRQETQYF.

The CDR3 loop is CASSSWGFGEASNQPQHF. CDR3 DNA: TGTGCCAGCAGTTCCTGGGGGTTCGGGGAGGCGAGCAATCAGCCCCAGCATTTT. The chain joins TRBV28 to TRBJ1-5; D is possibly TRBD1 (5 bases). Germline CDR1 reads MDHEN; CDR2 reads SYDVKM. The CDR3 spans 18 residues. Deletions cut 4 bases from V and 1 base from J, with 20 bases between.

This clone came up once. The chain employs TRBV30 and TRBJ2-2; 8 bases agree with TRBD1. This CDR3 is 18 amino acids long. Germline V gene lookup returns CDR1 GTSNPN and CDR2 SVGIG (reference sequence). V dropped 4 bases and J dropped 4; count of bases not matched to a gene: 17. CDR3 amino acids: CAWITTGDLLRRTGELFF. The CDR3 DNA sequence: TGTGCCTGGATTACGACAGGGGACCTGCTTCGCCGCACCGGGGAGCTGTTTTTT.

The rearrangement uses TRBV11-2 and TRBJ2-2, with a possible D match to TRBD2 (6 bases). The V and J ends lost 6 bases and 2 bases respectively, with 16 bases between them. Germline CDR1 SGHAT, CDR2 FQNNGV. This CDR3 region has 16 residues. CDR3 loop: CASSSVGTFNTGELFF. The CDR3 DNA sequence: TGTGCCAGCAGTAGTGTGGGGACTTTTAACACCGGGGAGCTGTTTTTT.

The chain employs TRBV19 and TRBJ2-3, with 7 positions matching TRBD2. V lost 8 bases to trimming and J lost 1 base; unmatched junction nucleotides: 9. This CDR3 region has 15 residues. Germline V lookup: CDR1 LNHDA, CDR2 SQIVND (reference sequence). This chain's CDR3 is CASSETSSGTDTQYF. The CDR3 DNA reads TGTGCCAGTTCTGAGACTAGCTCAGGCACAGATACGCAGTATTTT. Full variable domain (remainder filled in from reference TRBV19 and TRBJ2-3): DGGITQSPKYLFRKEGQNVTLSCEQNLNHDAMYWYRQDPGQGLRLIYYSQIVNDFQKGDIAEGYSVSREKKESFPLTVTSAQKNPTAFYLCASSETSSGTDTQYFGPGTRLTVL.

There are many counts of this clone. Other nucleotide sequences from this sample produce the same CDR3. The chain employs TRBV12-3 or TRBV12-4 and TRBJ2-3; no clear D gene. Trimming removed 5 bases from V and 3 bases from J, with 3 bases in between. The CDR3 consists of 11 residues. CDR3 bases: TGTGCCAGCAGTCTAACAGATACGCAGTATTTT. Translation gives CASSLTDTQYF.

The chain links TRBV18 to TRBJ1-3; D perhaps matches TRBD1 (6 bases). Trimming pared 4 bases from V and 1 base from J, leaving 14 bases between. Per germline, CDR1 KGHSH and CDR2 LQKENI. This CDR3 is 16 amino acids long. The CDR3 region is CASSRSSGVSGNTIYF. DNA of the CDR3: TGTGCCAGCTCACGGAGTTCAGGGGTATCTGGAAACACCATATATTTT.

The J gene is TRBJ1-1, the V gene TRBV4-1, with TRBD1 as a possible D gene (5 bases). This CDR3 contains 16 residues. V was clipped by 3 bases and J by 1 base, with 15 bases between them. The germline V gene has CDR1 MGHRA and CDR2 YSYEKL. The CDR3 protein is CASSQEGFKRNTEAFF. CDR3 nucleotide sequence: TGCGCCAGCAGCCAGGAGGGGTTTAAACGGAACACTGAAGCTTTCTTT.

The J gene is TRBJ1-1, the V gene TRBV27, with a tentative D call TRBD1 (5 bases). Trimming took off 3 bases at V and 6 bases at J, with 8 bases between the two ends. The CDR3 is 12 amino acids. The germline CDR1 and CDR2 sequences are MNHEY and SMNVEV (reference sequence). DNA of the CDR3: TGTGCCAGCAGTTTTTTAGGGGCTGAAGCTTTCTTT. Translated, it gives CASSFLGAEAFF.

This sequence joins TRBV5-1 and TRBJ1-4; TRBD1 is a possible D gene (5 bases). Germline V gene lookup returns CDR1 SGHRS and CDR2 YFSETQ. The CDR3 consists of 14 residues. V shed 4 bases and J shed 4 bases, with 11 bases lying between them. For the CDR3, the DNA is TGCGCCAGCAGCCGAGACAGCCTTAATGAAAAACTGTTTTTT. It codes for CASSRDSLNEKLFF.

The chain joins TRBV5-6 to TRBJ1-2, with TRBD1 matching 10 bases. CDR3 length: 17 amino acids. Unmatched junction bases numbered 8, after V lost 1 base and J lost 2 bases. Germline CDR1 reads SGHDT; CDR2 reads YYEEEE. CDR3 loop: CASSLSPGTGANYGYTF. CDR3 DNA: TGTGCCAGCAGCTTGAGCCCCGGGACAGGGGCCAACTATGGCTACACCTTC.

In DNA form, the CDR3 reads TGTGCCAGCAGTGACAGCGGGGGGGCCACAGATACGCAGTATTTT. Translated, it gives CASSDSGGATDTQYF. This sequence joins TRBV6-4 and TRBJ2-3, with 10 positions matching TRBD2. Unmatched junction bases numbered 1, after V lost 2 bases and J lost 2 bases. The CDR3 length is 15 residues. CDR1 and CDR2 (germline): MRHNA, SNTAGT.

The chain couples TRBV7-9 to TRBJ1-1; 9 bases line up with TRBD1. In germline, CDR1 is SEHNR, CDR2 FQNEAQ (reference sequence). The CDR3 is made up of 14 amino acids. After removal of 4 bases from V and 7 bases from J, the junction contained 7 bases not matched to a gene. The CDR3 DNA is TGTGCCAGCAGCTCCCCCGGGACAGGGCTTGAAGCTTTCTTT. Translating it yields CASSSPGTGLEAFF.

This chain links TRBV29-1 with TRBJ1-1, with D tentatively TRBD1 (5 bases). The germline gives CDR1 SQVTM, CDR2 ANQGSEA. Trimming took off 7 bases at V and 9 bases at J, with 12 bases between the two ends. This CDR3 is 10 amino acids long. The CDR3 is CSAGDGKAFF. In DNA form, the CDR3 reads TGCAGCGCCGGGGACGGAAAAGCTTTCTTT.

The chain is built from TRBV19 and TRBJ2-3; TRBD1 matches at 8 bases. Germline assignment: CDR1 LNHDA and CDR2 SQIVND (reference sequence). V was clipped by 9 bases and J by 2 bases; unmatched bases: 7. The CDR3 extends over 14 amino acids. The CDR3 DNA sequence: TGTGCCAGCCGCAGGGGGCAGAACACAGATACGCAGTATTTT. Translated: CASRRGQNTDTQYF.

The chain links TRBV6-5 to TRBJ1-1; 8 bases agree with TRBD1. Germline CDR1 MNHEY, CDR2 SVGAGI. This CDR3 has 12 amino acids. The V gene end was trimmed by 6 bases and the J gene end by 3 bases; junction bases not matched to a gene: 0. The CDR3 is CASRDRDTEAFF. In DNA, the CDR3 is TGTGCCAGCAGGGACAGGGACACTGAAGCTTTCTTT.

There are a few counts of this clone. V gene TRBV2 combines with J gene TRBJ1-6, with TRBD1 matching 7 bases. The length of the CDR3 is 15 residues. Germline CDR1 SNHLY, CDR2 FYNNEI. J was trimmed by 3 bases and V by 6 bases; bases with no gene match: 5. The CDR3 sequence is CASRSRDSYNSPLHF. CDR3 in DNA: TGTGCCAGCAGGTCCCGGGACAGCTATAATTCACCCCTCCACTTT.

The chain joins TRBV6-2 or TRBV6-3 to TRBJ2-2, with 11 bases matching TRBD2. V was clipped by 0 bases and J by 6 bases; unmatched bases: 0. CDR1 is MNHEY, CDR2 SVGEGT, per germline. The CDR3 totals 15 residues. The CDR3 region has the DNA TGTGCCAGCAGTTACTCTAGCGGGGGGGCCGGGGAGCTGTTTTTT. This translates into CASSYSSGGAGELFF.

The V gene is TRBV6-5, the J gene TRBJ2-3; D gene uncertain. V gave up 4 bases and J gave up 6 bases, with 11 bases separating them. From germline, CDR1 is MNHEY and CDR2 SVGAGI. CDR3 length equals 13 residues. CDR3 region: CASSLTVGDTQYF. The CDR3 DNA sequence: TGTGCCAGCAGTTTAACCGTGGGGGATACGCAGTATTTT.

DNA for the CDR3: TGTGCCACCGAGCGGCCTCCAGGGAACACTGAAGCTTTCTTT. It yields the protein CATERPPGNTEAFF. The V call is TRBV6-5, the J call TRBJ1-1, with D hard to call. Germline V gene data show CDR1 as MNHEY and CDR2 as SVGAGI. The CDR3 runs to 14 residues. Trimming stripped 10 bases from V and 1 base from J, with 16 bases between.

This clone was counted once. The chain links TRBV6-5 to TRBJ2-7; D possibly uses TRBD1 or TRBD2 (5 bases each). The germline CDR1 and CDR2 sequences are MNHEY and SVGAGI. This CDR3 has 15 residues. Trimming took off 0 bases at V and 7 bases at J, with 16 bases between the two ends. Here the CDR3 reads CASSYSNGGVGEQYF. CDR3 DNA sequence: TGTGCCAGCAGTTACTCGAATGGGGGAGTTGGGGAGCAGTACTTC.